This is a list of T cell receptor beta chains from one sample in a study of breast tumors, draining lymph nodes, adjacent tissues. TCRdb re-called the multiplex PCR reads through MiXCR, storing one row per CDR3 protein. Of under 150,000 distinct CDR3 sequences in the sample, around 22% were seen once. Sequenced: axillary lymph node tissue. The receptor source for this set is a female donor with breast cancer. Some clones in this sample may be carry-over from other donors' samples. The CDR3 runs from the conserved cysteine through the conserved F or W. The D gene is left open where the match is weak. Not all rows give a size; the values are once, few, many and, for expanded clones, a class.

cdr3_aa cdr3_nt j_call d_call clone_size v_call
CASSSPGLAKGDTQYF TGTGCCAGCAGTTCCCCGGGACTAGCGAAGGGAGATACGCAGTATTTT TRBJ2-3 TRBD2 many TRBV12-3/TRBV12-4
CASREQGAYNSPLHF TGTGCCAGCAGGGAACAGGGAGCTTATAATTCACCCCTCCACTTT TRBJ1-6 NA many TRBV6-5
CASSVGTGGGEKLFF TGTGCCAGCAGCGTAGGGACAGGGGGAGGTGAAAAACTGTTTTTT TRBJ1-4 TRBD1 many TRBV9
CASSLGLAGRMNTGELFF TGTGCCAGCTCGCTAGGGCTAGCGGGCCGGATGAACACCGGGGAGCTGTTTTTT TRBJ2-2 TRBD2 many TRBV9
CASSPAENTGELFF TGCGCCAGCAGCCCGGCAGAGAACACCGGGGAGCTGTTTTTT TRBJ2-2 NA few TRBV4-1
CASSYSLTGGDTQYF TGTGCCAGCAGTTATTCCCTGACAGGGGGAGATACGCAGTATTTT TRBJ2-3 TRBD1 many TRBV6-2/TRBV6-3
CASSSRTSGRKSEQFF TGTGCCAGCAGCTCCCGGACTAGCGGCCGGAAGAGTGAGCAGTTCTTC TRBJ2-1 TRBD2 NA TRBV7-2
CASSTRTGVDEQYF TGTGCCAGCAGCACTAGGACAGGGGTTGACGAGCAGTACTTC TRBJ2-7 TRBD1 many TRBV7-8
CASSPRQGGNSPLHF TGTGCCAGCAGCCCCCGACAGGGAGGAAATTCACCCCTCCACTTT TRBJ1-6 TRBD1 many TRBV7-9
CASSDRVSNQPQHF TGTGCCAGCAGCGACAGGGTTAGCAATCAGCCCCAGCATTTT TRBJ1-5 TRBD1 many TRBV6-5
CASSQDPGFYQLQHF TGCGCCAGCAGCCAAGATCCGGGGTTTTATCAGCTCCAGCATTTT TRBJ1-5 NA NA TRBV4-1
CASSPRTSGGETQYF TGTGCCAGCAGTCCCCGGACTAGCGGGGGAGAGACCCAGTACTTC TRBJ2-5 TRBD2 few TRBV6-5
CASSEQGSNQPQHF TGTGCCAGCAGTGAACAGGGTAGCAATCAGCCCCAGCATTTT TRBJ1-5 NA many TRBV6-1
CASSWQPLATHEQYF TGTGCCAGCAGCTGGCAGCCTCTAGCTACCCACGAGCAGTACTTC TRBJ2-7 NA many TRBV5-8
CASSSRTGGGENIQYF TGCGCCAGCAGCTCGAGGACAGGGGGTGGGGAAAACATTCAGTACTTC TRBJ2-4 TRBD1 NA TRBV5-1
CASSLVAGVGAEQFF TGTGCCAGCAGCCTAGTAGCGGGAGTCGGGGCTGAGCAGTTCTTC TRBJ2-1 TRBD2 many TRBV13
CSALAGGPYTDTQYF TGCAGTGCTCTAGCGGGAGGGCCCTACACAGATACGCAGTATTTT TRBJ2-3 TRBD2 NA TRBV20-1
CSVREGASGRNEQFF TGCAGTGTTAGGGAGGGGGCTAGCGGGAGGAATGAGCAGTTCTTC TRBJ2-1 TRBD2 many TRBV20-1
CASSGQETQYF TGTGCCAGCAGCGGGCAAGAGACCCAGTACTTC TRBJ2-5 NA many TRBV7-2
CASSLNRDRVFYGYTF TGTGCCAGCTCCCTGAACCGGGACAGAGTGTTCTATGGCTACACCTTC TRBJ1-2 TRBD1 NA TRBV18
CASKYLAGEGETQYF TGTGCCAGTAAATACCTAGCGGGAGAAGGAGAGACCCAGTACTTC TRBJ2-5 TRBD2 many TRBV19
CASSYRLAGDRDNEQFF TGTGCCAGCAGTTACAGACTAGCGGGAGATCGCGACAATGAGCAGTTCTTC TRBJ2-1 TRBD2 few TRBV27
CASSLGAGSYTF TGTGCCAGCAGCTTAGGGGCAGGTAGCTACACCTTC TRBJ1-2 NA many TRBV7-9
CASSIGFSTGELFF TGTGCCAGTAGTATAGGGTTTAGCACCGGGGAGCTGTTTTTT TRBJ2-2 NA NA TRBV19
CASSLGAETQYF TGTGCCAGCAGCTTGGGGGCTGAGACCCAGTACTTC TRBJ2-5 NA many TRBV5-6
CASRGLAYEQYF TGTGCCAGCAGGGGACTTGCCTACGAGCAGTACTTC TRBJ2-7 NA many TRBV27
CASSLAEGKAGGPPYEQYF TGTGCCAGCAGTTTAGCGGAGGGGAAAGCGGGAGGGCCCCCTTACGAGCAGTACTTC TRBJ2-7 TRBD2 many TRBV12-3/TRBV12-4
CASGLGQGRYEELFF TGTGCCAGCGGCTTGGGACAGGGGCGATATGAGGAGCTGTTCTTC TRBJ2-1 TRBD1 NA TRBV5-4
CASSLEGYSNQPQHF TGCGCCAGCAGCTTGGAGGGTTATAGCAATCAGCCCCAGCATTTT TRBJ1-5 NA many TRBV5-1
CASRPGQGGDTQYF TGTGCCAGCAGACCAGGACAGGGTGGGGATACGCAGTATTTT TRBJ2-3 TRBD1 many TRBV7-6
CSALGNQDTIYF TGCAGTGCTCTGGGTAACCAGGACACCATATATTTT TRBJ1-3 NA many TRBV20-1
CASNQGGRPQHF TGTGCCAGCAACCAGGGTGGTCGGCCCCAGCATTTT TRBJ1-5 NA many TRBV2
CSASSGWGQGPAETQYF TGCAGTGCTAGTTCAGGGTGGGGACAGGGACCTGCGGAGACCCAGTACTTC TRBJ2-5 TRBD1 many TRBV20-1
CASTIDSQPQHF TGTGCCAGCACCATAGACAGCCAGCCCCAGCATTTT TRBJ1-5 NA many TRBV12-3/TRBV12-4
CASSLPSSLTDTQYF TGTGCCAGCAGTTTACCTTCATCCCTTACAGATACGCAGTATTTT TRBJ2-3 NA NA TRBV28
CASSISGQGASYNSPLHF TGTGCCAGTAGTATTTCGGGGCAGGGGGCATCCTATAATTCACCCCTCCACTTT TRBJ1-6 TRBD1 many TRBV19
CASSRDRLNTGELFF TGTGCCAGCAGCCGGGACAGGCTGAACACCGGGGAGCTGTTTTTT TRBJ2-2 TRBD1 many TRBV6-2/TRBV6-3
CASSLSGLAGDNEQFF TGTGCCAGCAGCTTATCTGGACTAGCGGGAGACAATGAGCAGTTCTTC TRBJ2-1 TRBD2 many TRBV7-8
CASSLRQSAGSNQPQHF TGTGCCAGCAGCTTGAGACAGTCCGCGGGGAGCAATCAGCCCCAGCATTTT TRBJ1-5 NA many TRBV5-8
CSTARGAPSYEQYF TGCAGTACTGCCAGGGGGGCCCCTTCCTACGAGCAGTACTTC TRBJ2-7 NA NA TRBV20-1
CSVVRLAGGGTDTQYF TGCAGCGTTGTCAGGCTAGCGGGAGGGGGGACAGATACGCAGTATTTT TRBJ2-3 TRBD2 few TRBV29-1
CSANGREGLNNEQFF TGCAGTGCCAATGGGCGGGAGGGCCTTAACAATGAGCAGTTCTTC TRBJ2-1 TRBD2 many TRBV20-1
CASSFSLHNEQFF TGTGCCAGCAGTTTTAGTCTACACAATGAGCAGTTCTTC TRBJ2-1 NA many TRBV12-3/TRBV12-4
CASSLEGRSYEQYF TGTGCCAGCAGCCTGGAGGGTCGGAGCTACGAGCAGTACTTC TRBJ2-7 NA many TRBV7-9
CSAGSGTGTNEQFF TGCAGCGCAGGGTCCGGGACAGGGACCAATGAGCAGTTCTTC TRBJ2-1 TRBD1 many TRBV29-1
CASSQVGAPYNEQFF TGTGCCAGCAGCCAAGTGGGGGCCCCCTACAATGAGCAGTTCTTC TRBJ2-1 NA few TRBV14
CASSLRRESYEQYF TGTGCCAGCAGTTTGCGGCGAGAATCCTACGAGCAGTACTTC TRBJ2-7 NA many TRBV27
CSVGTVQETQYF TGCAGCGTTGGGACAGTCCAAGAGACCCAGTACTTC TRBJ2-5 NA many TRBV29-1
CASSTTGYTIYF TGTGCCAGTAGTACGACAGGATACACCATATATTTT TRBJ1-3 NA many TRBV19
CSVVRDRSFSGNTIYF TGCAGCGTCGTCCGGGACAGGAGCTTCTCTGGAAACACCATATATTTT TRBJ1-3 TRBD1 NA TRBV29-1
CSARATGGLFSYEQYF TGCAGTGCTAGAGCTACAGGGGGTCTTTTCTCCTACGAGCAGTACTTC TRBJ2-7 TRBD1 many TRBV20-1
CASSLGQGADTDTQYF TGTGCCAGCAGCTTAGGACAGGGGGCAGACACAGATACGCAGTATTTT TRBJ2-3 TRBD1 many TRBV7-8
CASRAGTFGYEQYF TGTGCCAGCAGGGCCGGGACTTTTGGCTACGAGCAGTACTTC TRBJ2-7 NA many TRBV6-5
CASNQVGDDYGYTF TGTGCCAGCAACCAGGTGGGGGACGACTATGGCTACACCTTC TRBJ1-2 NA NA TRBV3-1
CSASSPGEMDEQFF TGCAGTGCTAGTAGTCCGGGAGAGATGGATGAGCAGTTCTTC TRBJ2-1 NA many TRBV20-1
CASSETTRRNYGYTF TGTGCCAGCAGCGAAACTACCAGACGTAACTATGGCTACACCTTC TRBJ1-2 NA NA TRBV6-6
CASSSRGNQETQYF TGTGCCAGCAGCTCAAGAGGGAACCAAGAGACCCAGTACTTC TRBJ2-5 NA NA TRBV11-3
CSARVEGGWYEQFF TGCAGTGCTAGAGTTGAGGGAGGGTGGTATGAGCAGTTCTTC TRBJ2-1 TRBD2 many TRBV20-1
CSAGDTGELFF TGCAGCGCCGGCGACACCGGGGAGCTGTTTTTT TRBJ2-2 NA many TRBV29-1